This T cell receptor beta chain emerged from a study of human T cells and chemical hapten exposure. Study background: Sensitization employed 2% DPC on approximately 2 cm by approximately 2 cm of upper inner arm skin. Chiefly female patients presented with alopecia areata, totalis or universalis. Patch tests put 0.01% DPC on the upper back, read at 6 days. Study-wide results and caveats: The study found that PT1 expanded TCR counts correlated positively with patch test score.

This CDR3 spans 13 amino acids. V shed 6 bases and J shed 8 bases, with 18 bases lying between them. Germline CDR1 and CDR2: DFQATT and SNEGSKA (reference sequence). Time point indicated: patch test 1, 2 weeks after DPC sensitization. Treatment here: therapeutic diphenylcyclopropenone sensitization with weekly scalp DPC. Comments on this clonotype: Its antigen is unidentified.

In TCRdb, the RACE reads were re-called with MiXCR into one record per CDR3 protein. The sample carries about 380,000 distinct CDR3 sequences, around 4.8% recorded once. The sequence derives from a woman aged 45-60 years with alopecia areata. Some clones in this sample may be carry-over from other donors' samples. V and J are TRBV20-1 and TRBJ2-3, with D unresolved. Here the sequenced sample was whole blood, taken in connection with sensitization to the hapten diphenylcyclopropenone (DPC). CDR3 amino acids: CSAGTSSPPTQYF. CDR3 DNA: TGCAGTGCCGGAACCTCTAGTCCCCCTACGCAGTATTTT.